The entry that follows covers one T cell receptor (beta chain) sequence. The CDR3 has 14 residues. The germline gives CDR1 SNHLY, CDR2 FYNNEI. Trimming took 3 bases from V and 5 from J, leaving 13 bases between them. This entry comes from a study of blood T cell repertoires in COVID-19. Study as a whole: Specimens from acute and convalescent COVID-19 originated in the United States, Italy and Spain. PBMCs, B-cell-depleted T cells, or T cells provided the cDNA or gDNA that made up the material.

In the source study's methods: Reference gene primer amplification yielded estimated nucleated cell counts. TCRdb's copy holds only in-frame clones and misses some; the assay was immunoSEQ multiplex PCR. V and J calls and clone size follow that table, whereas D and trimming were derived from the DNA. Of a few hundred thousand clones listed, 70% to 85% were seen once; the top ten hold roughly 8.7%. The receptor was isolated from a man over 45 with active or convalescent COVID-19. Input material: peripheral blood. The V call is TRBV2, the J call TRBJ2-5; D is unclear. The CDR3 loop is CASSDNSLRETQYF. As DNA, the CDR3 is TGTGCCAGCAGTGATAACAGCCTTCGGGAGACCCAGTACTTC.